These 28 T cell receptor beta chains were sequenced from one sample in a study of blood T cells in healthy people across ages. Next came a second PCR, run for roughly 7 to 12 cycles, which used a sample-barcoded 5' primer along with a J-beta primer mix. TCRdb reanalysed the 5' RACE reads using MiXCR and keeps one entry per CDR3 protein. The table has about 800,000 distinct CDR3 sequences, roughly 25% seen once. These data also featured in a second study, about T cells of mothers and their children.

Input material: blood. The receptors originated from a boy younger than 18 in good health.

The genes are TRBV4-2 and TRBJ2-1; TRBD2 agrees at 11 bases. V was clipped by 0 bases and J by 0 bases; unmatched bases: 1. CDR3 size: 17 residues. Per the germline V gene, CDR1 is LGHNA and CDR2 is YNFKEQ. In DNA form, the CDR3 reads TGTGCCAGCAGCCAAGATCTAGCGGGGGGCTCCTACAATGAGCAGTTCTTC. As protein: CASSQDLAGGSYNEQFF.

The sample holds one count of this clonotype. V gene TRBV7-8 combines with J gene TRBJ2-1; 13 nucleotides line up with TRBD2. Germline CDR1 SGHVS, CDR2 FQNEAQ. The CDR3 consists of 19 residues. V shed 3 bases, J shed 0 bases, and the junction held 8 bases outside the gene matches. The CDR3 bases are TGTGCCAGCAGCTTTCTAGGGACTAGCGGGACGAGCTCCTACAATGAGCAGTTCTTC. This gives the protein CASSFLGTSGTSSYNEQFF.

This clonotype has more than one count but fewer than ten. The V call is TRBV4-3, the J call TRBJ1-4; possibly TRBD1 for D (5 bases). V was pared by 3 bases and J by 4 bases, with 15 bases between. Germline CDR1 reads LGHNA; CDR2 reads YSLEER. The CDR3 contains 16 residues. CDR3 DNA: TGCGCCAGCAGCCAGGACCGGGACCTCTATAATGAAAAACTGTTTTTT. It is translated as CASSQDRDLYNEKLFF.

In its sample, this clonotype was seen a few times. The chain carries TRBV20-1 and TRBJ1-1; tentative D call: TRBD1 (5 bases). Germline CDR1 and CDR2: DFQATT and SNEGSKA (reference sequence). Trimming cost V 6 bases and J 6 bases, with 17 bases left between them. The CDR3 consists of 13 residues. CDR3 sequence reads: CSATTETGPEAFF. The CDR3 DNA reads as TGCAGTGCAACGACCGAAACAGGCCCTGAAGCTTTCTTT.

This clonotype was recorded many times. The V and J genes are TRBV28 and TRBJ2-7, with D perhaps assigned TRBD1 or TRBD2 (5 bases each). The CDR3 runs 14 residues. The V end was cut by 5 bases, the J end by 7 bases, with 18 bases between. In germline, CDR1 is MDHEN, CDR2 SYDVKM. CDR3 sequence: CASSDPGISGEQYF. CDR3 DNA: TGTGCCAGCAGTGACCCAGGGATATCGGGGGAGCAGTACTTC.

This chain connects TRBV7-3 to TRBJ2-1; the D gene is possibly TRBD2 (5 bases). The V gene lost 5 bases and the J gene lost 2 bases, with 13 bases spanning the gap. In germline, CDR1 is SGHTA, CDR2 FQGTGA. The CDR3 is made up of 15 amino acids. For the CDR3, the DNA is TGTGCCAGCAGCGACGGGCCTAGCACCTACAATGAGCAGTTCTTC. It specifies CASSDGPSTYNEQFF.

This clonotype was seen a handful of times. In DNA, the CDR3 is TGTGCCAGCAGCAAACGACAGAATTCACCCCTCCACTTT. It codes for CASSKRQNSPLHF. This chain connects TRBV21-1 to TRBJ1-6; the table calls TRBD1, which could not be checked here. TRBV21-1 is described as a pseudogene. The length of the CDR3 is 13 residues.

This clonotype turned up a few times. The gene calls are TRBV4-3 and TRBJ2-3; D remains ambiguous. The V end lost 2 bases, the J end lost 1 base, and 10 bases lay between the germline ends. Per the germline V gene, CDR1 is LGHNA and CDR2 is YSLEER. CDR3 length: 15 residues. The CDR3 sequence is CASSQSIYGTDTQYF. In nucleotides, the CDR3 is TGCGCCAGCAGCCAATCTATCTACGGCACAGATACGCAGTATTTT.

This clonotype was observed a few times. The rearrangement joins TRBV7-2 to TRBJ1-5; TRBD1 agrees at 9 bases. The length of the CDR3 is 14 residues. V lost 4 bases and J lost 6; bases outside the gene matches: 4. The germline V gene encodes CDR1 SGHTA and CDR2 FQGNSA. CDR3 DNA: TGTGCCAGCAGCTGGGGACAGGGAAGTCAGCCCCAGCATTTT. It is translated as CASSWGQGSQPQHF.

The genes are TRBV7-6 and TRBJ2-5; tentative D call: TRBD2 (5 bases). This CDR3 spans 14 amino acids. Between the trimmed V and J ends, which lost 4 bases and 4 bases, there was a span of 13 bases. Germline CDR1 and CDR2: SGHVS and FNYEAQ. For the CDR3, the DNA is TGTGCCAGCAGCTACCCGGACGGGGTAGAGACCCAGTACTTC. Translated: CASSYPDGVETQYF.

The rearrangement links TRBV6-6 to TRBJ1-2; D gene unclear. The CDR3 totals 14 residues. Germline V gives CDR1 MNHNY, CDR2 SVGAGI (reference sequence). Trimming shortened V by 2 bases and J by 0 bases, and 7 bases separated the two germline ends. CDR3 nucleotide sequence: TGTGCCAGCAGTTACGAGAAAACTAACTATGGCTACACCTTC. Its protein product is CASSYEKTNYGYTF.

The rearrangement links TRBV20-1 to TRBJ2-2, with a possible D match to TRBD2 (6 bases). The V gene lost 1 base and the J gene lost 4 bases, with 10 bases spanning the gap. The CDR3 extends over 14 amino acids. Per the germline V gene, CDR1 is DFQATT and CDR2 is SNEGSKA (reference sequence). The chain's CDR3 is CSARVRDSTGELFF. The DNA of the CDR3 is TGCAGTGCTAGAGTCCGGGACTCCACCGGGGAGCTGTTTTTT.

J is TRBJ2-7 and V is TRBV4-3; 7 nucleotides align to TRBD1. This CDR3 comprises 14 residues. The germline V gene has CDR1 LGHNA and CDR2 YSLEER. Unmatched junction bases numbered 5, after V lost 0 bases and J lost 6 bases. The CDR3 coding sequence is TGCGCCAGCAGCCAAGAAACAGGGGTAGGCGAGCAGTACTTC. Translating gives CASSQETGVGEQYF.

This clonotype was seen a handful of times. This chain uses TRBV7-9 with TRBJ2-4; D not resolved. V was clipped by 4 bases and J by 2 bases, with 15 bases between them. Germline loops: CDR1 SEHNR, CDR2 FQNEAQ (reference sequence). The CDR3 sequence is 16 residues long. The CDR3 is CASSSLEHITKNIQYF. CDR3 nucleotide sequence: TGTGCCAGCAGCTCCCTCGAACATATCACCAAAAACATTCAGTACTTC. The whole variable domain, filled in from reference TRBV7-9 and TRBJ2-4, reads DTGVSQNPRHKITKRGQNVTFRCDPISEHNRLYWYRQTLGQGPEFLTYFQNEAQLEKSRLLSDRFSAERPKGSFSTLEIQRTEQGDSAMYLCASSSLEHITKNIQYFGAGTRLSVL.

There are a few counts of this clonotype. V and J are TRBV4-3 and TRBJ2-3; 7 bases match TRBD2. CDR1 LGHNA and CDR2 YSLEER come from the germline V gene. This CDR3 has 15 amino acids. V shed 4 bases and J 0 bases; nucleotides not matched to a gene: 4. This chain's CDR3 is CASSPGRGSTDTQYF. CDR3 bases: TGCGCCAGCAGCCCAGGGCGGGGGAGCACAGATACGCAGTATTTT.

The CDR3 coding sequence is TGCAGCGTTTCTCTAAGGCAGGGTATGGAAAAACTGTTTTTT. Translation: CSVSLRQGMEKLFF. J is TRBJ1-4 and V is TRBV29-1; D possibly corresponds to TRBD1 (5 bases). Trimming removed 5 bases at V and 8 bases at J, with 18 bases between. CDR1 and CDR2 (germline): SQVTM, ANQGSEA. This CDR3 comprises 14 residues.

This clonotype was detected a few times. The rearrangement joins TRBV18 to TRBJ2-5; tentative D call: TRBD1 (5 bases). The CDR3 sequence is 15 residues long. The V and J ends lost 3 bases and 2 bases respectively, with 13 bases between them. CDR1 is KGHSH, CDR2 LQKENI, per germline. CDR3 region: CASSPSRAIQETQYF. In nucleotides, the CDR3 is TGTGCCAGCTCACCTAGCAGGGCAATACAAGAGACCCAGTACTTC.

There are many counts of this clonotype. This sequence joins TRBV7-6 and TRBJ2-1; 11 nucleotides align to TRBD2. The germline CDR1 and CDR2 sequences are SGHVS and FNYEAQ. With V trimmed by 5 bases and J by 0 bases, 9 bases remained unmatched. This CDR3 comprises 18 residues. The CDR3: CASSLGTSGPSSYNEQFF. The DNA for the CDR3 is TGTGCCAGCAGCCTCGGGACTAGCGGACCGAGCTCCTACAATGAGCAGTTCTTC.

The chain joins TRBV7-9 to TRBJ1-1; D might be TRBD1 (6 bases). The CDR3 runs 12 residues. Trimming stripped 4 bases from V and 7 bases from J, with 10 bases between. CDR1 and CDR2 from the germline V gene are SEHNR and FQNEAQ (reference sequence). CDR3 bases: TGTGCCAGCAGCTCTGACAGGTTTGAAGCTTTCTTT. Translating gives CASSSDRFEAFF.

This clonotype was seen a handful of times. This chain joins TRBV28 and TRBJ1-1, with 9 bases matching TRBD1. V dropped 8 bases and J dropped 4; count of bases not matched to a gene: 8. This CDR3 has 14 amino acids. Per germline, CDR1 MDHEN and CDR2 SYDVKM. The CDR3 loop is CASEGQGRITEAFF. The CDR3 DNA reads TGTGCCAGCGAAGGACAGGGGCGGATCACTGAAGCTTTCTTT. Full variable domain (rest looked up from reference TRBV28 and TRBJ1-1): DVKVTQSSRYLVKRTGEKVFLECVQDMDHENMFWYRQDPGLGLRLIYFSYDVKMKEKGDIPEGYSVSREKKERFSLILESASTNQTSMYLCASEGQGRITEAFFGQGTRLTVV.

The rearrangement joins TRBV13 to TRBJ2-7; 9 bases line up with TRBD1. Germline CDR1 reads PRHDT; CDR2 reads FYEKMQ (reference sequence). Germline trimming cut 0 bases from V and 2 bases from J; bases unmatched to any gene: 2. This CDR3 has 15 residues. This CDR3 reads CASSLGGQGTYEQYF. In DNA form, the CDR3 reads TGTGCCAGCAGCTTAGGAGGACAGGGGACCTACGAGCAGTACTTC. Full variable domain (remainder filled in from reference TRBV13 and TRBJ2-7): AAGVIQSPRHLIKEKRETATLKCYPIPRHDTVYWYQQGPGQDPQFLISFYEKMQSDKGSIPDRFSAQQFSDYHSELNMSSLELGDSALYFCASSLGGQGTYEQYFGPGTRLTVT.

The rearrangement links TRBV6-2 or TRBV6-3 to TRBJ2-7; no clear D gene. Germline V gene lookup returns CDR1 MNHEY and CDR2 SVGEGT. This CDR3 contains 15 residues. Trimming took off 5 bases at V and 6 bases at J, with 20 bases between the two ends. CDR3 in amino acids: CASSPGVSVGREQYF. CDR3 coding DNA: TGTGCCAGCAGTCCCGGAGTGTCGGTTGGGCGCGAGCAGTACTTC.

This clonotype was observed once. One end of the junction does not line up with germline, which may come from a read error. The V call is TRBV7-2, the J call TRBJ2-7, with 12 bases matching TRBD1. CDR3 size: 14 residues. Germline V gene lookup returns CDR1 SGHTA and CDR2 FQGNSA. This chain's CDR3 is CACSLRDRGPEQYF. CDR3 nucleotides: TGTGCCTGCAGCTTAAGGGACAGGGGGCCCGAGCAGTACTTC.

This chain joins TRBV4-1 and TRBJ2-5, with D perhaps matching TRBD1 (5 bases). The CDR3 is 13 amino acids. The V gene's germline CDR1 is MGHRA and CDR2 YSYEKL. V was trimmed by 2 bases and J by 3 bases, leaving 7 bases between them. CDR3 coding DNA: TGCGCCAGCAGCCAATGGACAAAAGAGACCCAGTACTTC. It translates to CASSQWTKETQYF.

This clonotype was observed a few times. The genes are TRBV20-1 and TRBJ1-2; no clear D. The CDR3 covers 16 residues. CDR1 is DFQATT and CDR2 is SNEGSKA in the germline V gene (reference sequence). The ends were cut back, 6 bases at V and 5 bases at J, with 25 bases in the middle. DNA of the CDR3: TGCAGTGCGGAATCAAAAGGGATTCCGAATAAATATGGCTACACCTTC. Its protein is CSAESKGIPNKYGYTF.

A note on this clonotype: Likely a read error: the CDR3 ends without its conserved phenylalanine or tryptophan. The gene calls are TRBV24-1 and TRBJ2-1; 11 nucleotides align to TRBD2. Unmatched junction bases numbered 7, after V lost 4 bases and J lost 9 bases. Germline V gene lookup returns CDR1 KGHDR and CDR2 SFDVKD. CDR3 length: 15 residues. CDR3 nucleotides: TGTGCCACCAGTGACCCAGGGACTAGCGGCGGTGAGCAGTTCCTC. It is translated as CATSDPGTSGGEQFL.

The sample holds a few counts of this clonotype. The chain couples TRBV6-2 or TRBV6-3 to TRBJ1-4, with 9 bases lining up with TRBD1. Germline values: CDR1 MNHEY, CDR2 SVGEGT. J gave up 8 bases and V 0 bases, and 4 bases lay outside the gene matches. CDR3 size: 15 residues. The CDR3 DNA is TGTGCCAGCAGTTACTCCGGGACAGGGAACGAAAAACTGTTTTTT. Translating it yields CASSYSGTGNEKLFF.

The V and J genes are TRBV10-3 and TRBJ2-5, with 10 nucleotides matching TRBD1. The CDR3 consists of 16 residues. V shed 3 bases, J shed 5 bases, and the junction held 9 bases outside the gene matches. Looked up from germline, CDR1 is ENHRY and CDR2 is SYGVKD. CDR3 sequence reads: CAISDPGQGDMETQYF. CDR3 nucleotide sequence: TGTGCCATCAGTGACCCCGGACAGGGGGACATGGAGACCCAGTACTTC.